This entry is about one TCR beta chain. V lost 2 bases, J lost 1 base, and 14 bases lay in between. The germline V gene encodes CDR1 MNHEY and CDR2 SMNVEV (reference sequence). The CDR3 has 16 amino acids. The data stem from a study of cytomegalovirus exposure and HLA in healthy donors. Sequencing used immunoSEQ multiplex PCR; TCRdb keeps in-frame clones, though not all of them. The sample has more than 110,000 clones, 70% to 90% seen once; the top ten hold about 2.7%. The chain employs TRBV27 and TRBJ2-5; perhaps TRBD1 as D (6 bases). Input material: PBMCs. The receptor was derived from a man aged 18-30 years in good health and CMV-seronegative. CDR3 loop: CASSLRGTGSQETQYF. The CDR3 region has the DNA TGTGCCAGCAGTTTACGAGGAACAGGGTCCCAAGAGACCCAGTACTTC.